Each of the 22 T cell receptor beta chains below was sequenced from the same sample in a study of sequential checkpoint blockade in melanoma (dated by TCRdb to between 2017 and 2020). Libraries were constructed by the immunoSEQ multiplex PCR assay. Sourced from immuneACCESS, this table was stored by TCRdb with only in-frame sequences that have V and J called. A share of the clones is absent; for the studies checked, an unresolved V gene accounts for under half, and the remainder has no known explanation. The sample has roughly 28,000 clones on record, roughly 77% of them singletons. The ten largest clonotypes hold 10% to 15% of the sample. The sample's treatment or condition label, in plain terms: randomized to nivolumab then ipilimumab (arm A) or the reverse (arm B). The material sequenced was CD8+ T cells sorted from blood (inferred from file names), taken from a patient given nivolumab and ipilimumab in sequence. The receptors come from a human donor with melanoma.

Here the CDR3 DNA reads TGCGCCAGCAGCCAGGAGCTTTCCTACGAGCAGTACTTC. Protein: CASSQELSYEQYF. This chain joins TRBV4-1 and TRBJ2-7; unclear D gene. V lost 3 bases and J 1 base, leaving 7 bases between the germline ends. The length of the CDR3 is 13 residues. Per germline, CDR1 MGHRA and CDR2 YSYEKL.

This CDR3 reads CASSSTSGFTGELFF. CDR3 bases: TGTGCCAGCAGTAGCACTAGCGGTTTCACCGGGGAGCTGTTTTTT. The rearrangement joins TRBV2 to TRBJ2-2; the match to TRBD2 covers 8 bases. This CDR3 comprises 15 residues. Trimming removed 5 bases from V and 4 bases from J; junction bases left unmatched: 6. Germline loops: CDR1 SNHLY, CDR2 FYNNEI. Full variable domain (remainder filled in from reference TRBV2 and TRBJ2-2): EPEVTQTPSHQVTQMGQEVILRCVPISNHLYFYWYRQILGQKVEFLVSFYNNEISEKSEIFDDQFSVERPDGSNFTLKIRSTKLEDSAMYFCASSSTSGFTGELFFGEGSRLTVL.

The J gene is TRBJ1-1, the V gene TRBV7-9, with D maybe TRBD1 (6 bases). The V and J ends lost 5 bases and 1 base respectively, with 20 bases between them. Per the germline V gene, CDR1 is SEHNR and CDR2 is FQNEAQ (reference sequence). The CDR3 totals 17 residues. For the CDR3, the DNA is TGTGCCAGCAGCCCTCTAGGTGCAGGGGTAGGGAACACTGAAGCTTTCTTT. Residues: CASSPLGAGVGNTEAFF.

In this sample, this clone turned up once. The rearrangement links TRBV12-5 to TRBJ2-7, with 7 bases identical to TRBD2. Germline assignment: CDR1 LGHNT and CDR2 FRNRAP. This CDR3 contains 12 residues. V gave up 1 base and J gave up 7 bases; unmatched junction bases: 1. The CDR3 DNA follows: TGTGCTAGTGGTTTGGAGGGAGGGGAGCAGTACTTC. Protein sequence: CASGLEGGEQYF.

The CDR3 DNA reads as TGTGCCAGCAGTGAGGAGCGGGGGGCCTCCTACGAGCAGTACTTC. The encoded protein is CASSEERGASYEQYF. This chain joins TRBV6-1 and TRBJ2-7; 9 positions match TRBD2. Germline-derived CDR1 and CDR2 are MNHNS and SASEGT. The CDR3 consists of 15 residues. V lost 3 bases, J lost 0 bases, and 3 bases stayed unmatched.

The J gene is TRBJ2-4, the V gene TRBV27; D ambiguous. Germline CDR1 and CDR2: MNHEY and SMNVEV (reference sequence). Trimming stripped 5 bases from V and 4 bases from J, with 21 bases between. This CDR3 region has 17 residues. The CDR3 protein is CASSTRLELLMKNIQYF. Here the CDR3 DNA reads TGTGCCAGCAGTACGCGACTCGAGCTCCTTATGAAAAACATTCAGTACTTC.

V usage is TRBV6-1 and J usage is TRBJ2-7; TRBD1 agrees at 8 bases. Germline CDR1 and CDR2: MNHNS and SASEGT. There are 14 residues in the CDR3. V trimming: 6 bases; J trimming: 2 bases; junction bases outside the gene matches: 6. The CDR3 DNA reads TGTGCCAGCAGCCCAAGACAGGGGACCTACGAGCAGTACTTC. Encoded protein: CASSPRQGTYEQYF.

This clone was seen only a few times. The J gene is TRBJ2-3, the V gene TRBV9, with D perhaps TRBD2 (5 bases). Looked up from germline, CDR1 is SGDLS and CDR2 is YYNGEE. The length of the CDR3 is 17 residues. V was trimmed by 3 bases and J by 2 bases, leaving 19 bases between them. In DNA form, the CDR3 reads TGTGCCAGCAGCGCTGGCGTGGGAGTACGAGACACAGATACGCAGTATTTT. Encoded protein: CASSAGVGVRDTDTQYF.

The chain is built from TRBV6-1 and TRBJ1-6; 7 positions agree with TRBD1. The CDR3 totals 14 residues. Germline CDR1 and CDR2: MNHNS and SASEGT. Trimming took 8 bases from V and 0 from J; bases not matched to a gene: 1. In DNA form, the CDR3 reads TGTGCCAGCGGGACAGTCTCCTATAATTCACCCCTCCACTTT. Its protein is CASGTVSYNSPLHF.

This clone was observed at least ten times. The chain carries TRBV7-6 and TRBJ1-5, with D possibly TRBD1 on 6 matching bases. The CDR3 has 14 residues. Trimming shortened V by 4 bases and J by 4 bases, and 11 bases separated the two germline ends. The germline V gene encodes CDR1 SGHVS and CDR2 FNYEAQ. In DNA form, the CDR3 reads TGTGCCAGCAGCTACAGGGTTGTTAATCAGCCCCAGCATTTT. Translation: CASSYRVVNQPQHF.

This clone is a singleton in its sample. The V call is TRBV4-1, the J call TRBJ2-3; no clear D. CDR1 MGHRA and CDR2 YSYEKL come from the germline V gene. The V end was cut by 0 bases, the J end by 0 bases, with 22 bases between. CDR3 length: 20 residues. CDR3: CASSQDPYINLALSTDTQYF. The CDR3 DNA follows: TGCGCCAGCAGCCAAGATCCATACATCAACCTTGCCCTTAGCACAGATACGCAGTATTTT.

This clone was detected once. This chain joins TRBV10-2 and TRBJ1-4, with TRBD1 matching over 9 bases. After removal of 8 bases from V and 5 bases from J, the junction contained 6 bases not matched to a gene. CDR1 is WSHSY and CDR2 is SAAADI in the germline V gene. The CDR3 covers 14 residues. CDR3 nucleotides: TGCGCCAGCTATCCGGGACAGGGAAATGAAAAACTGTTTTTT. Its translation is CASYPGQGNEKLFF.

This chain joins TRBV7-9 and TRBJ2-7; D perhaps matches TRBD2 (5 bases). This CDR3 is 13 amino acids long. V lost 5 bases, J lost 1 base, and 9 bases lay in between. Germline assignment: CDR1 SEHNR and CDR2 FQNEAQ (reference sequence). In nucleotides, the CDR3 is TGTGCCAGCAGCCCACCGGGGTCCTACGAGCAGTACTTC. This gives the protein CASSPPGSYEQYF.

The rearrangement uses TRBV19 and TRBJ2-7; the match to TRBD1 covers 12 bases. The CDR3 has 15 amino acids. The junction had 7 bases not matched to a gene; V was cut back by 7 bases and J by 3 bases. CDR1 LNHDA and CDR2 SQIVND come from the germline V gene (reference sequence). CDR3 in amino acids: CASNPGTGGVYEQYF. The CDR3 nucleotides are TGTGCCAGTAATCCCGGGACAGGGGGCGTCTACGAGCAGTACTTC.

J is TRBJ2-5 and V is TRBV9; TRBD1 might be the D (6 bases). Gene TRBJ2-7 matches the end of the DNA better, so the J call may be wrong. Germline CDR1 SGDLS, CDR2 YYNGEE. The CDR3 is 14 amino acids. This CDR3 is CASSGRGGSYEQYF. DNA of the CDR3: TGTGCCAGCAGCGGGCGAGGGGGTTCCTACGAGCAGTACTTC.

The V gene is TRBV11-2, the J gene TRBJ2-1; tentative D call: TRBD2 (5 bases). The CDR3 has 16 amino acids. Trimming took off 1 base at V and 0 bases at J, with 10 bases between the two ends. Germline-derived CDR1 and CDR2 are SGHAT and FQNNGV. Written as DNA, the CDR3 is TGTGCCAGCAGCTTAGTCTGGGAGAGCTCCTACAATGAGCAGTTCTTC. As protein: CASSLVWESSYNEQFF.

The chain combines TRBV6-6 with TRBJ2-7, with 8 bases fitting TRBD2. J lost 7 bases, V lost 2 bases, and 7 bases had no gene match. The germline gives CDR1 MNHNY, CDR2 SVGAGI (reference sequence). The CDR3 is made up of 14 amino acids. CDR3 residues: CASSYPEAGEEQYF. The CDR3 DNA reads TGTGCCAGCAGTTACCCCGAAGCGGGGGAAGAGCAGTACTTC.

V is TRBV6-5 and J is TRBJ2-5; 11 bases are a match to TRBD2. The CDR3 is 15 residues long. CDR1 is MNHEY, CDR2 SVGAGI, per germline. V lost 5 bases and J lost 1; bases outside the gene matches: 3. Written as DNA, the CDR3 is TGTGCCAGCAGTCTAGCGGGGGGCCTCCAAGAGACCCAGTACTTC. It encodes CASSLAGGLQETQYF.

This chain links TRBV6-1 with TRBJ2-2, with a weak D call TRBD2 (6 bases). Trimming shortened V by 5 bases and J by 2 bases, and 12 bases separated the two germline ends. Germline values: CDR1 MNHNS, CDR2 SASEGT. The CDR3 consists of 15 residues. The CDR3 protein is CASSLRRDNTGELFF. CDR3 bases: TGTGCCAGCAGTTTGAGGAGGGACAACACCGGGGAGCTGTTTTTT.

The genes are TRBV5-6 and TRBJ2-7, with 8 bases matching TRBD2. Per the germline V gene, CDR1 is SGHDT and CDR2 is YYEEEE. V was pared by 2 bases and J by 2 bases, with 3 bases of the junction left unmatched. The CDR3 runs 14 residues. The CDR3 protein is CASSFPGLAYEQYF. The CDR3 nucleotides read TGTGCCAGCAGCTTCCCGGGACTAGCCTACGAGCAGTACTTC.

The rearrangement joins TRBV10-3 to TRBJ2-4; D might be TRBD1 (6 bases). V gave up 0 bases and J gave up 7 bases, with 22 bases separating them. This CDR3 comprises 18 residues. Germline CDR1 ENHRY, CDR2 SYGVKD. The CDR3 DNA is TGTGCCATCAGTGAGTCGAAAGAGAAGGGGTGGGGGCTCAACATTCAGTACTTC. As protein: CAISESKEKGWGLNIQYF.

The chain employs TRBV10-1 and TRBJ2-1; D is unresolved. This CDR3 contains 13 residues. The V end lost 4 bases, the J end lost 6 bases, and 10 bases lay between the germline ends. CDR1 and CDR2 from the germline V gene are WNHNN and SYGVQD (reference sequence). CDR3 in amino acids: CASSARAPNEQFF. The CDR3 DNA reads TGCGCCAGCAGTGCACGAGCACCCAATGAGCAGTTCTTC.